This record concerns one TCR beta chain sequence. Its target is not known. The source of the sample is a study of cytomegalovirus exposure and HLA in healthy donors. Study in general: One earlier analysis, a look at approximately 190 million T cells, found about 110 million unique TCR beta sequences.

PCR used 60 Vbeta primers and 13 Jbeta primers. Sequencing used immunoSEQ multiplex PCR; TCRdb keeps in-frame clones, though not all of them. Of over 150,000 clones listed, about 77% were seen once; the top ten hold just under 3%. V lost 4 bases, J lost 0 bases, and 12 bases lay in between. This CDR3 has 15 residues. CDR1 is SGDLS, CDR2 YYNGEE, per germline. The study, taken as a whole, reports: Earlier findings revealed that most TCR beta V segments proved productive either about 87% or about 30% of the time. Common viral pathogens were later found to be apparently linked to several of the most significant clusters.

This clonotype was sampled from a woman under 40 in good health and CMV-seronegative. The specimen sequenced was PBMCs. The chain recombines TRBV9 with TRBJ2-3, with D possibly being TRBD1 (6 bases). CDR3 loop: CASSLRGTSTDTQYF. CDR3 sequence (DNA): TGTGCCAGCAGCCTCAGGGGAACTAGCACAGATACGCAGTATTTT.